The source of this TCR beta chain is a study of low-dose radiotherapy and immunotherapy resistance in tumors. For the study at large: A dose of 0.5 Gy per fraction was delivered to Cohort 1 every 2 weeks, for a total of 6.5 Gy.

Both TCRalpha and TCRbeta chains were reverse transcribed with V-gene-specific primers. For amplifying TCRs, the PCR ran for about 22 cycles with Phusion, which was used together with a constant-region primer and the adapter on the V primers. Each CDR3 protein gets one entry after TCRdb re-called the reads with MiXCR. The sample has almost 45,000 distinct CDR3 sequences, less than 30% seen once. Between the trimmed V and J ends, which lost 5 bases and 5 bases, there was a span of 16 bases. CDR1 is SGHNT and CDR2 is YYREEE in the germline V gene (reference sequence). The CDR3 consists of 14 residues. The time point here: after trial treatment. Indicated treatment: LDRT plus nivolumab, ipilimumab, low-dose cyclophosphamide and aspirin (RACIN trial). This clonotype was picked up many times.

The receptor comes from a male donor with prostate cancer. Source: PBMCs, taken after low-dose radiotherapy plus immunotherapy. This chain uses TRBV5-4 with TRBJ1-1; D is possibly TRBD1 (6 bases). CDR3 protein: CASRPTDRMTEAFF. In nucleotides, the CDR3 is TGTGCCAGCAGGCCGACCGACAGGATGACTGAAGCTTTCTTT.